One and the same sample provided the 25 T cell receptor beta chains below, sequenced in a study of blood T cell repertoires in COVID-19. Data came from immunoSEQ multiplex PCR; TCRdb stores just in-frame clones and leaves some out. The sample lists about 68,000 clones; 75% to 90% were seen once. Sequenced material: peripheral blood. Receptors were obtained from an elderly man with COVID-19, enrolled during active disease.

This clone occurred a few times. The V call is TRBV18, the J call TRBJ1-2; a weak D match, TRBD1 (5 bases). In germline, CDR1 is KGHSH, CDR2 LQKENI. The CDR3 runs to 13 residues. V lost 2 bases and J lost 4, with 8 bases in between. This CDR3 is CASSPDSLYGYTF. The CDR3 coding sequence is TGTGCCAGCTCACCAGACAGTCTCTATGGCTACACCTTC.

The chain recombines TRBV10-2 with TRBJ1-6, with D possibly matching TRBD1 (5 bases). Deletions cut 2 bases from V and 6 bases from J, with 11 bases between. The CDR3 has 15 amino acids. Germline V gene lookup returns CDR1 WSHSY and CDR2 SAAADI. The CDR3 nucleotides read TGCGCCAGCAGTGAGAGCAGGGTAGCTAATTCACCCCTCCACTTT. Encoded protein: CASSESRVANSPLHF.

The chain combines TRBV6-2 or TRBV6-3 with TRBJ1-5, with TRBD1 identical over 7 bases. The germline CDR1 and CDR2 sequences are MNHEY and SVGEGT. The CDR3 runs 15 residues. The junction had 11 bases not matched to a gene; V was cut back by 5 bases and J by 7 bases. CDR3 amino acids: CASSHDDRVRQPQHF. The CDR3 nucleotides are TGTGCCAGCAGTCACGACGACAGGGTGAGACAGCCCCAGCATTTT.

The chain combines TRBV11-2 with TRBJ2-7; 12 nucleotides agree with TRBD2. From germline, CDR1 is SGHAT and CDR2 FQNNGV. With 1 base clipped from V and 4 bases from J, the junction kept 5 bases outside the gene matches. This CDR3 is 16 amino acids long. CDR3 nucleotide sequence: TGTGCCAGCAGCTTAGGTGGACTAGCGGGGTTTTACGAGCAGTACTTC. Encoded protein: CASSLGGLAGFYEQYF.

The gene calls are TRBV5-4 and TRBJ1-2, with a possible D match to TRBD1 (5 bases). The length of the CDR3 is 15 residues. V was pared by 0 bases and J by 0 bases, with 9 bases between. The V gene's germline CDR1 is SGHNT and CDR2 YYREEE (reference sequence). CDR3 amino acids: CASSLVAGTNYGYTF. CDR3 bases: TGTGCCAGCAGCTTGGTAGCAGGGACTAACTATGGCTACACCTTC.

The chain is built from TRBV7-2 and TRBJ1-5; TRBD1 matches at 7 bases. Germline V gene sequence: CDR1 SGHTA, CDR2 FQGNSA. The CDR3 has 15 amino acids. The junction had 5 bases not matched to a gene; V was cut back by 6 bases and J by 0 bases. CDR3 residues: CASRSTGNSNQPQHF. The CDR3, as DNA: TGTGCCAGCAGATCGACAGGGAATAGCAATCAGCCCCAGCATTTT.

This chain joins TRBV18 and TRBJ1-3; TRBD1 agrees at 10 bases. The germline V gene has CDR1 KGHSH and CDR2 LQKENI. The junction had 4 bases not matched to a gene; V was cut back by 3 bases and J by 5 bases. This CDR3 is built from 15 residues. Written as DNA, the CDR3 is TGTGCCAGCTCACCGGGACAGGGGAGCAGAAACACCATATATTTT. Translating gives CASSPGQGSRNTIYF. Filled out from reference TRBV18 and TRBJ1-3, the complete variable domain reads NAGVMQNPRHLVRRRGQEARLRCSPMKGHSHVYWYRQLPEEGLKFMVYLQKENIIDESGMPKERFSAEFPKEGPSILRIQQVVRGDSAAYFCASSPGQGSRNTIYFGEGSWLTVV.

This rearrangement joins TRBV5-1 to TRBJ1-6; D possibly corresponds to TRBD1 (5 bases). V lost 4 bases and J 0 bases, leaving 17 bases between the germline ends. The CDR3 totals 18 residues. Germline CDR1 is SGHRS and CDR2 is YFSETQ. This chain's CDR3 is CASSRQGAQSSYNSPLHF. As DNA, the CDR3 is TGCGCCAGCAGCCGACAAGGGGCGCAAAGCTCCTATAATTCACCCCTCCACTTT.

J is TRBJ1-2 and V is TRBV7-2; 12 bases line up with TRBD1. Germline loops: CDR1 SGHTA, CDR2 FQGNSA. This CDR3 contains 15 residues. J was trimmed by 7 bases and V by 4 bases; bases with no gene match: 7. CDR3 sequence: CASSSYGTGGFGYTF. Written as DNA, the CDR3 is TGTGCCAGCAGCTCCTACGGGACAGGGGGCTTTGGCTACACCTTC.

The chain couples TRBV6-2 or TRBV6-3 to TRBJ2-7; 10 nucleotides align to TRBD1. This CDR3 comprises 14 residues. Germline V CDR1 and CDR2: MNHEY, SVGEGT. J was trimmed by 2 bases and V by 6 bases; bases with no gene match: 4. The CDR3 loop reads CASSRTGGTYEQYF. In DNA form, the CDR3 reads TGTGCCAGCAGCCGGACAGGGGGGACCTACGAGCAGTACTTC.

The chain carries TRBV28 and TRBJ2-6, with 9 positions matching TRBD1. This CDR3 contains 19 residues. From germline, CDR1 is MDHEN and CDR2 SYDVKM. With V trimmed by 6 bases and J by 2 bases, 14 bases remained unmatched. DNA of the CDR3: TGTGCCAGCAGGTACACAGGGGGACAGGGAGGGCCTGGGGCCAACGTCCTGACTTTC. Translating it yields CASRYTGGQGGPGANVLTF.

This clone was detected only a few times. The chain employs TRBV6-2 or TRBV6-3 and TRBJ2-1; D remains ambiguous. Germline V lookup: CDR1 MNHEY, CDR2 SVGEGT. CDR3 length: 11 amino acids. V shed 5 bases and J shed 9 bases, with 8 bases lying between them. CDR3 DNA sequence: TGTGCCAGCAGTGCCGGAGCTGAGCAGTTCTTC. Its protein is CASSAGAEQFF.

V and J are TRBV18 and TRBJ2-7; weak D call: TRBD1 (5 bases). The CDR3 extends over 12 amino acids. V lost 3 bases and J 3 bases, leaving 6 bases between the germline ends. Germline V gives CDR1 KGHSH, CDR2 LQKENI. CDR3 amino acids: CASSPDSYEQYF. CDR3 DNA sequence: TGTGCCAGCTCACCCGACAGCTACGAGCAGTACTTC.

The rearrangement uses TRBV6-5 and TRBJ2-7; the match to TRBD1 covers 9 bases. Trimming took 5 bases from V and 4 from J; bases not matched to a gene: 9. The CDR3 extends over 15 amino acids. In germline, CDR1 is MNHEY, CDR2 SVGAGI. CDR3 region: CASSRGTGTIYEQYF. The CDR3 region has the DNA TGTGCCAGCAGTCGTGGGACAGGGACGATTTACGAGCAGTACTTC.

This chain links TRBV18 with TRBJ1-2; 9 bases fit TRBD1. With 6 bases clipped from V and 6 bases from J, the junction kept 8 bases outside the gene matches. The germline gives CDR1 KGHSH, CDR2 LQKENI. This CDR3 is 14 amino acids long. The CDR3 bases are TGTGCCAGCTCTCGGGACAGGGAATCCGATGGCTACACCTTC. As protein: CASSRDRESDGYTF.

V and J are TRBV10-1 and TRBJ2-6; TRBD1 matches at 7 bases. The V and J ends lost 6 bases and 2 bases, in that order; junction bases with no gene match: 4. The CDR3 is 15 amino acids. Germline V gene lookup returns CDR1 WNHNN and CDR2 SYGVQD (reference sequence). DNA for the CDR3: TGCGCCAGCAGCAGTACAGGGGCTGGGGCCAACGTCCTGACTTTC. This gives the protein CASSSTGAGANVLTF.

The V gene is TRBV15, the J gene TRBJ1-2; D uncertain. This CDR3 is built from 15 residues. V was cut by 3 bases and J by 1 base, with 12 bases left in between. CDR1 is LNHNV and CDR2 is YYDKDF in the germline V gene (reference sequence). The CDR3 protein is CATSRASGVNYGYTF. The CDR3, as DNA: TGTGCCACCAGCAGGGCGAGCGGGGTTAACTATGGCTACACCTTC.

The chain carries TRBV19 and TRBJ2-7, with D unresolved. Germline V gene lookup returns CDR1 LNHDA and CDR2 SQIVND (reference sequence). Trimming took off 3 bases at V and 4 bases at J, with 16 bases between the two ends. The CDR3 totals 15 residues. The CDR3 region is CASSIQVGSLYEQYF. DNA for the CDR3: TGTGCCAGTAGTATTCAGGTTGGGTCTCTGTACGAGCAGTACTTC.

The chain recombines TRBV7-3 with TRBJ2-3; D remains unclear. CDR3 length: 13 residues. V was trimmed by 1 base and J by 3 bases, leaving 5 bases between them. Germline CDR1 SGHTA, CDR2 FQGTGA. CDR3 region: CASSLIQTDTQYF. For the CDR3, the DNA is TGTGCCAGCAGCTTAATTCAGACAGATACGCAGTATTTT.

This clone appeared a few times. The rearrangement uses TRBV6-5 and TRBJ1-2, with 7 nucleotides matching TRBD1. V lost 8 bases and J lost 2; bases outside the gene matches: 11. The V gene's germline CDR1 is MNHEY and CDR2 SVGAGI. The length of the CDR3 is 15 residues. The CDR3 bases are TGTGCCAGCGCACCGGGACAGCGCGGGAACTATGGCTACACCTTC. Encoded protein: CASAPGQRGNYGYTF.

The rearrangement uses TRBV28 and TRBJ1-2; the D gene is possibly TRBD1 (5 bases). Between the trimmed V and J ends, which lost 5 bases and 3 bases, there was a span of 7 bases. Germline-derived CDR1 and CDR2 are MDHEN and SYDVKM. This CDR3 is 12 amino acids long. The CDR3 here is CASSPRDYGYTF. The CDR3 DNA sequence: TGTGCCAGCAGTCCCAGGGACTATGGCTACACCTTC.

The rearrangement joins TRBV19 to TRBJ1-6; no definite D call. The length of the CDR3 is 14 residues. Germline CDR1 is LNHDA and CDR2 is SQIVND (reference sequence). With 3 bases removed from V and 7 bases from J, the gap between germline ends came to 10 bases. CDR3 sequence: CASSIRPRNSPLHF. DNA for the CDR3: TGTGCCAGTAGTATTCGACCGAGGAATTCACCCCTCCACTTT. The full variable domain, its missing parts supplied by reference TRBV19 and TRBJ1-6, is DGGITQSPKYLFRKEGQNVTLSCEQNLNHDAMYWYRQDPGQGLRLIYYSQIVNDFQKGDIAEGYSVSREKKESFPLTVTSAQKNPTAFYLCASSIRPRNSPLHFGNGTRLTVT.

The rearrangement uses TRBV28 and TRBJ2-5, with 8 positions matching TRBD1. Germline V gene data show CDR1 as MDHEN and CDR2 as SYDVKM. This CDR3 comprises 15 residues. V gave up 2 bases and J gave up 5 bases; unmatched junction bases: 7. The CDR3 sequence: CASSLAGGLSETQYF. CDR3 nucleotide sequence: TGTGCCAGCAGTTTAGCAGGGGGCTTATCGGAGACCCAGTACTTC.

The chain carries TRBV19 and TRBJ1-1, with D maybe TRBD1 (5 bases). Germline loops: CDR1 LNHDA, CDR2 SQIVND (reference sequence). The V gene lost 5 bases and the J gene lost 5 bases, with 18 bases spanning the gap. The CDR3 covers 15 residues. The CDR3 nucleotides are TGTGCCAGTAGTCTGCCGGGACGGGGGAAGACTGAAGCTTTCTTT. It encodes CASSLPGRGKTEAFF.

This clone was seen only a few times. The chain has TRBV5-4 and TRBJ1-2, with 7 bases fitting TRBD1. In germline, CDR1 is SGHNT, CDR2 YYREEE (reference sequence). The V segment lost 2 bases and the J segment 4 bases; nucleotides outside the gene matches: 2. CDR3 length: 13 residues. CDR3 residues: CASSFTGAYGYTF. The CDR3 coding sequence is TGTGCCAGCAGCTTCACAGGGGCCTATGGCTACACCTTC.